The 14 T cell receptor beta chains given below trace back to one sample, sequenced in a study of blood T cell repertoires in COVID-19 (dated by TCRdb to about 2020). Library method: the immunoSEQ multiplex PCR assay. Not all clones reach the TCRdb copy of this immuneACCESS table, which keeps in-frame sequences only. Checked studies attribute under half of the gap to unresolved V genes and leave the rest unexplained. Within this sample are a few hundred thousand clones, with 85% to 90% of them counted one time only. The ten largest clones add up to 0.8% to 1.3% of the sample. Sequences were obtained from peripheral blood. The source is a woman aged 40 to 55 with COVID-19, enrolled during active disease.

V and J are TRBV28 and TRBJ1-5, with TRBD1 matching over 10 bases. Losses at the gene ends were 7 bases for V and 0 bases for J; bases not matched to a gene: 15. CDR3 length: 19 residues. Germline V CDR1 and CDR2: MDHEN, SYDVKM. In DNA form, the CDR3 reads TGTGCCAGCATGCTGATCTGGGACAGGGGCGCATATAGCAATCAGCCCCAGCATTTT. Translation: CASMLIWDRGAYSNQPQHF.

Here the CDR3 DNA reads TGCGCCAGCAGCCAAGATTCCATTGTCGGACTAGCGGGGGTTACGATGGCAGATACGCAGTATTTT. Amino acids: CASSQDSIVGLAGVTMADTQYF. The chain links TRBV4-3 to TRBJ2-3, with TRBD2 identical over 13 bases. The CDR3 runs 22 residues. The germline V gene encodes CDR1 LGHNA and CDR2 YSLEER. The V and J ends lost 0 bases and 4 bases, in that order; junction bases with no gene match: 19.

The rearrangement links TRBV10-3 to TRBJ2-3; D possibly corresponds to TRBD2 (6 bases). The V gene's germline CDR1 is ENHRY and CDR2 SYGVKD. Deletions cut 6 bases from V and 2 bases from J, with 9 bases between. This CDR3 region has 13 residues. CDR3 nucleotide sequence: TGTGCCATCAGCGGGACTTACACAGATACGCAGTATTTT. Translated: CAISGTYTDTQYF.

V and J are TRBV5-1 and TRBJ1-2; 9 nucleotides agree with TRBD1. CDR1 SGHRS and CDR2 YFSETQ come from the germline V gene. The CDR3 length is 14 residues. The V segment lost 4 bases and the J segment 7 bases; nucleotides outside the gene matches: 8. CDR3 sequence: CASSPLQGAGGYTF. CDR3 nucleotides: TGCGCCAGCAGCCCTTTACAGGGGGCGGGTGGCTACACCTTC.

This clone was counted only a few times. This sequence joins TRBV7-3 and TRBJ2-7; weak D call: TRBD2 (7 bases). Germline V CDR1 and CDR2: SGHTA, FQGTGA. V was cut by 1 base and J by 2 bases, with 12 bases left in between. The length of the CDR3 is 15 residues. The CDR3 protein is CASSLRRGATYEQYF. The CDR3, as DNA: TGTGCCAGCAGCTTAAGACGGGGGGCTACCTACGAGCAGTACTTC.

About this clone: A junction boundary mismatches the germline segment, possibly from a read error. The chain couples TRBV7-7 to TRBJ2-5; D possibly corresponds to TRBD2 (7 bases). The CDR3 consists of 18 residues. Germline values: CDR1 SSHAT, CDR2 FNYEAQ (reference sequence). The CDR3 is CASSLASSGGAFQETQYF. CDR3 DNA sequence: TGTGCTAGCAGCTTAGCTTCTAGTGGGGGGGCATTTCAAGAGACCCAGTACTTC.

V is TRBV7-9 and J is TRBJ1-6; 8 bases match TRBD1. CDR1 and CDR2 from the germline V gene are SEHNR and FQNEAQ (reference sequence). CDR3 size: 15 residues. Trimming removed 8 bases from V and 8 bases from J; junction bases left unmatched: 11. This CDR3 reads CASSRDRLRDSPLHF. CDR3 DNA: TGTGCCAGCTCCCGGGACAGGCTAAGGGATTCACCCCTCCACTTT. Using reference TRBV7-9 and TRBJ1-6 for the parts outside the CDR3, the full variable domain is DTGVSQNPRHKITKRGQNVTFRCDPISEHNRLYWYRQTLGQGPEFLTYFQNEAQLEKSRLLSDRFSAERPKGSFSTLEIQRTEQGDSAMYLCASSRDRLRDSPLHFGNGTRLTVT.

The rearrangement uses TRBV3-1 (or the pseudogene TRBV3-2) and TRBJ2-1; D is undetermined. V dropped 0 bases and J dropped 4 bases, with 7 bases sitting between them. This CDR3 is 14 amino acids long. Germline V gene data show CDR1 as LGHDT and CDR2 as YNNKEL (reference sequence). DNA for the CDR3: TGTGCCAGCAGCCAAGATGCAGTATACAATGAGCAGTTCTTC. Encoded protein: CASSQDAVYNEQFF.

This clone was observed once. V and J are TRBV6-5 and TRBJ2-7; perhaps TRBD2 as D (6 bases). Trimming removed 2 bases from V and 1 base from J, with 9 bases in between. Per the germline V gene, CDR1 is MNHEY and CDR2 is SVGAGI. This CDR3 spans 14 amino acids. CDR3 sequence reads: CASSYGTYSYEQYF. The CDR3 DNA is TGTGCCAGCAGTTACGGGACTTATTCCTACGAGCAGTACTTC.

The chain uses TRBV7-2 and TRBJ2-1, with 8 bases that match TRBD2. Germline V gene data show CDR1 as SGHTA and CDR2 as FQGNSA. Unmatched junction bases numbered 14, after V lost 4 bases and J lost 0 bases. The CDR3 consists of 19 residues. The CDR3 here is CASSSRGAGGTSSYNEQFF. For the CDR3, the DNA is TGTGCCAGCAGCTCGCGGGGGGCTGGCGGGACTAGCTCCTACAATGAGCAGTTCTTC.

To note about this clone: One end of the junction does not line up with germline, which may come from a read error. This rearrangement joins TRBV7-7 to TRBJ2-2, with D possibly TRBD1 on 6 matching bases. The CDR3 sequence is 16 residues long. The germline CDR1 and CDR2 sequences are SSHAT and FNYEAQ (reference sequence). The CDR3 coding sequence is TGTGCTAGCAGTTACAAGACAGGAGAGAACACCGGGGAGCTGTTTTTT. Translation: CASSYKTGENTGELFF.

The genes are TRBV27 and TRBJ2-7, with D possibly matching TRBD2 (6 bases). Trimming took off 9 bases at V and 6 bases at J, with 12 bases between the two ends. The germline V gene encodes CDR1 MNHEY and CDR2 SMNVEV (reference sequence). This CDR3 has 11 residues. The CDR3 DNA follows: TGTGCCAGTTCTTCCGGGGGCGAGCAGTACTTC. It yields the protein CASSSGGEQYF.

The chain carries TRBV28 and TRBJ1-1, with TRBD1 matching over 7 bases. This CDR3 has 13 amino acids. The germline gives CDR1 MDHEN, CDR2 SYDVKM. J was trimmed by 7 bases and V by 2 bases; bases with no gene match: 4. For the CDR3, the DNA is TGTGCCAGCAGTTTAAGAAACAGGGGTGAAGCTTTCTTT. It specifies CASSLRNRGEAFF.

This rearrangement joins TRBV7-3 to TRBJ1-1; 7 positions agree with TRBD1. After removal of 4 bases from V and 4 bases from J, the junction contained 6 bases not matched to a gene. This CDR3 is built from 14 residues. CDR1 is SGHTA and CDR2 is FQGTGA in the germline V gene. CDR3 residues: CASSSTGISTEAFF. The CDR3 coding sequence is TGTGCCAGCAGCTCGACAGGGATTAGCACTGAAGCTTTCTTT.